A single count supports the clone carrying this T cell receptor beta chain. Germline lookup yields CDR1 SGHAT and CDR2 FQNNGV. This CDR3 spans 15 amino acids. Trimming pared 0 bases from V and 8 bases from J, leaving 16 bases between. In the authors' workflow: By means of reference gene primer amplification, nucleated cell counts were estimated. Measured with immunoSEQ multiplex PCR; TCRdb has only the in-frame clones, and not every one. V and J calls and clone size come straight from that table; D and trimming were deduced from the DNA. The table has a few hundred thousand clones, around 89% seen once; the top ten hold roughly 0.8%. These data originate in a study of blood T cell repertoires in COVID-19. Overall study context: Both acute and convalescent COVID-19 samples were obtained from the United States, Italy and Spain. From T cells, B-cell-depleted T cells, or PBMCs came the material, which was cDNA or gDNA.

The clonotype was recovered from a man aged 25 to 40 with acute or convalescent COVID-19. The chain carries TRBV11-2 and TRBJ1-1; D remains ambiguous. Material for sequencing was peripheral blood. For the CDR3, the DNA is TGTGCCAGCAGCTTAGATCAAGGGAGAGGGCGGGAAGCTTTCTTT. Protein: CASSLDQGRGREAFF.